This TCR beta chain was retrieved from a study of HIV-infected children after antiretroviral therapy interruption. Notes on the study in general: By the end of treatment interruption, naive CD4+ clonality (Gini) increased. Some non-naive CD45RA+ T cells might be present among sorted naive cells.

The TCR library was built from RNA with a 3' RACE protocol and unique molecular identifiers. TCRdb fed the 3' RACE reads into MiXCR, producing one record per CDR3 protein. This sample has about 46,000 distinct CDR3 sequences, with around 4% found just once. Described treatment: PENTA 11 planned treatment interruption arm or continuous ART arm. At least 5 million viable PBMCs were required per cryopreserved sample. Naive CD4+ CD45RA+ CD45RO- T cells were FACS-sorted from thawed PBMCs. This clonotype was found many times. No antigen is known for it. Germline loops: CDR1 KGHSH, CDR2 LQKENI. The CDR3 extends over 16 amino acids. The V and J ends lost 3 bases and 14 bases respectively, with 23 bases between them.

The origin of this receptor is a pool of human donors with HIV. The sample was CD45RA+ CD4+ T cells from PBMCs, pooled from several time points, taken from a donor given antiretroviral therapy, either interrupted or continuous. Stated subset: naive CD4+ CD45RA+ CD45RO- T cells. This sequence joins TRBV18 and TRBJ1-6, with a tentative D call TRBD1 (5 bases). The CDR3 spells CASSPTATTVDSALHF. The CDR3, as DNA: TGTGCCAGCTCACCGACAGCAACAACGGTGGATTCGGCCCTCCACTTT.